The present TCR beta chain was sequenced within a study of identical twins. Study findings and constraints: Invariant cells of the MAIT and iNKT types might have partly distorted the zero-insertion analyses. In monozygotic twins, models underestimated the sharing of out-of-frame TCR alpha. Excess twin sharing in beta out-of-frame sequences was weaker. The abundant beta clonotypes from cord blood had fewer insertions, and memory repertoires had none of this.

The CDR3 spans 13 residues. Germline CDR1 DFQATT, CDR2 SNEGSKA (reference sequence). TCRdb fed the 5' RACE reads into MiXCR, producing one record per CDR3 protein. The data hold about 1.7 million distinct CDR3 sequences, with more than 30% observed a single time. The table lists this clonotype with a few counts. Its antigen remains unknown. This clonotype was sampled from a newborn girl in good health. Source material: cord blood. This chain connects TRBV20-1 to TRBJ1-2; possibly TRBD1 for D (5 bases). The CDR3 spells CRPGGRRIVGYTF. CDR3 DNA sequence: TGCAGACCGGGGGGGAGGCGCATAGTGGGCTACACCTTC.